These T cell receptor beta chains were read from a single sample in a study of response to subunit inactivated influenza vaccine. TCRdb reanalysed the RT-PCR reads using MiXCR and keeps one entry per CDR3 protein. Of hundreds of thousands of distinct CDR3 sequences detected, roughly 12% appear once; the ten largest clones hold more than 9.5%. The sample also formed part of further work on T cells expressing NK-cell markers.

This sample comprised PBMCs from blood, obtained on the day of vaccination. These receptors were collected from a man aged 45 to 65 who received an inactivated influenza vaccine. The CDR3 runs from the conserved cysteine through the conserved F or W. Each record gives: CDR3 protein, CDR3 DNA, clone size, V gene, J gene, D gene. The D gene is left open where the match is weak. Clone size is stated in some rows and not others, as once, few, many or a class when expanded.

cdr3_aa: CASNRGIQETQYF
cdr3_nt: TGTGCCAGCAATAGGGGAATCCAAGAGACCCAGTACTTC
clone_size: many
v_call: TRBV3-1
j_call: TRBJ2-5
d_call: -

cdr3_aa: CASSLNSGETQYF
cdr3_nt: TGTGCCAGCAGCTTAAACAGCGGGGAGACCCAGTACTTC
clone_size: few
v_call: TRBV7-2
j_call: TRBJ2-5
d_call: -

cdr3_aa: CASRRSYNEQFF
cdr3_nt: TGTGCCAGTAGGAGGTCGTACAATGAGCAGTTCTTC
clone_size: -
v_call: TRBV19
j_call: TRBJ2-1
d_call: -

cdr3_aa: CASSRPSTGNTEAFF
cdr3_nt: TGCGCCAGCAGCCGCCCCTCGACAGGGAACACTGAAGCTTTCTTT
clone_size: few
v_call: TRBV5-1
j_call: TRBJ1-1
d_call: -

cdr3_aa: CASSRDSGGHVSYEQYF
cdr3_nt: TGTGCCAGCAGTCGAGATAGCGGGGGGCACGTCTCCTACGAGCAGTACTTC
clone_size: -
v_call: TRBV28
j_call: TRBJ2-7
d_call: TRBD2

cdr3_aa: CASSWTLAGGYEQFF
cdr3_nt: TGTGCCAGCAGTTGGACACTAGCGGGAGGCTATGAGCAGTTCTTC
clone_size: few
v_call: TRBV12-3/TRBV12-4
j_call: TRBJ2-1
d_call: TRBD2

cdr3_aa: CASSLLFHSTGGEIDTQYF
cdr3_nt: TGTGCCAGCAGCTTGCTATTCCACTCAACGGGAGGGGAAATTGATACGCAGTATTTT
clone_size: few
v_call: TRBV5-6
j_call: TRBJ2-3
d_call: TRBD2

cdr3_aa: CASSQEGGGVYEQYF
cdr3_nt: TGTGCCAGCAGCCAAGAAGGAGGGGGCGTCTACGAGCAGTACTTC
clone_size: -
v_call: TRBV4-2
j_call: TRBJ2-7
d_call: -

cdr3_aa: CASSSPRDGYGYTF
cdr3_nt: TGTGCCAGCAGTTCACCCCGGGACGGTTATGGCTACACCTTC
clone_size: -
v_call: TRBV6-5
j_call: TRBJ1-2
d_call: -

cdr3_aa: CASSTDRGSRYEQYF
cdr3_nt: TGTGCCAGCAGCACCGACAGGGGTTCACGCTACGAGCAGTACTTC
clone_size: -
v_call: TRBV28
j_call: TRBJ2-7
d_call: TRBD1

cdr3_aa: CASSQTGLAGGETQYF
cdr3_nt: TGCGCCAGCAGCCAAACTGGACTAGCGGGGGGAGAGACCCAGTACTTC
clone_size: few
v_call: TRBV4-1
j_call: TRBJ2-5
d_call: TRBD2

cdr3_aa: CSSVDGGNYGYTF
cdr3_nt: TGCAGCTCGGTGGACGGGGGCAACTATGGCTACACCTTC
clone_size: many
v_call: TRBV20-1
j_call: TRBJ1-2
d_call: -

cdr3_aa: CATSREGGTGTWNEQFF
cdr3_nt: TGTGCCACCAGCAGAGAAGGCGGGACAGGGACGTGGAATGAGCAGTTCTTC
clone_size: few
v_call: TRBV15
j_call: TRBJ2-1
d_call: TRBD1

cdr3_aa: CASKDRDTDTQYF
cdr3_nt: TGCGCCAGCAAGGACCGAGACACAGATACGCAGTATTTT
clone_size: many
v_call: TRBV5-1
j_call: TRBJ2-3
d_call: -

cdr3_aa: CSALDGTYEQYF
cdr3_nt: TGCAGTGCTTTAGACGGGACCTACGAGCAGTACTTC
clone_size: few
v_call: TRBV20-1
j_call: TRBJ2-7
d_call: -

cdr3_aa: CASSPGGAGTEAFF
cdr3_nt: TGTGCCAGCTCACCGGGCGGGGCGGGCACTGAAGCTTTCTTT
clone_size: -
v_call: TRBV18
j_call: TRBJ1-1
d_call: -

cdr3_aa: CASSHVVGLSRGTEAFF
cdr3_nt: TGTGCCAGCAGCCACGTAGTGGGTCTCTCGCGGGGGACTGAAGCTTTCTTT
clone_size: -
v_call: TRBV14
j_call: TRBJ1-1
d_call: -

cdr3_aa: CASSNGLADTGELFF
cdr3_nt: TGTGCCAGCAGCAATGGACTAGCCGACACCGGGGAGCTGTTTTTT
clone_size: few
v_call: TRBV21-1
j_call: TRBJ2-2
d_call: -

cdr3_aa: CASSHRVNYEQYF
cdr3_nt: TGTGCCAGCAGCCACAGGGTTAACTACGAGCAGTACTTC
clone_size: -
v_call: TRBV5-5
j_call: TRBJ2-7
d_call: -

cdr3_aa: CASSLAPALETQYF
cdr3_nt: TGTGCCAGCAGCTTAGCCCCGGCTTTGGAGACCCAGTACTTC
clone_size: -
v_call: TRBV7-2
j_call: TRBJ2-5
d_call: -

cdr3_aa: CASSPGGNYGYTF
cdr3_nt: TGTGCCAGCTCCCCTGGGGGAAACTATGGCTACACCTTC
clone_size: many
v_call: TRBV5-1
j_call: TRBJ1-2
d_call: -

cdr3_aa: CASSKDMPHSPLHF
cdr3_nt: TGTGCCAGCAGCAAGGACATGCCCCATTCACCCCTCCACTTT
clone_size: few
v_call: TRBV7-9
j_call: TRBJ1-6
d_call: -

cdr3_aa: CSVDRSRVNTEAFF
cdr3_nt: TGCAGCGTGGACCGCAGCCGTGTGAACACTGAAGCTTTCTTT
clone_size: -
v_call: TRBV29-1
j_call: TRBJ1-1
d_call: -

cdr3_aa: CSARVSGANTGELFF
cdr3_nt: TGCAGTGCTAGAGTCAGCGGGGCGAACACCGGGGAGCTGTTTTTT
clone_size: once
v_call: TRBV20-1
j_call: TRBJ2-2
d_call: TRBD2

cdr3_aa: CASSSLRGSWSSYEQYF
cdr3_nt: TGTGCCAGCAGCTCCCTTAGGGGGTCCTGGAGCTCCTACGAGCAGTACTTC
clone_size: once
v_call: TRBV11-2
j_call: TRBJ2-7
d_call: -

cdr3_aa: CSVETGTPYEQYF
cdr3_nt: TGCAGCGTTGAAACCGGGACCCCCTACGAGCAGTACTTC
clone_size: few
v_call: TRBV29-1
j_call: TRBJ2-7
d_call: -

cdr3_aa: CAISDSADSYEQYF
cdr3_nt: TGTGCCATCAGTGACTCGGCAGACAGCTACGAGCAGTACTTC
clone_size: -
v_call: TRBV10-3
j_call: TRBJ2-7
d_call: -

cdr3_aa: CSARLTSGRKETQYF
cdr3_nt: TGCAGTGCTAGGTTGACTAGCGGGAGGAAGGAGACCCAGTACTTC
clone_size: few
v_call: TRBV20-1
j_call: TRBJ2-5
d_call: TRBD2

cdr3_aa: CASSQAGGVGMQYF
cdr3_nt: TGTGCCAGCAGCCAAGCGGGGGGGGTAGGCATGCAGTATTTT
clone_size: -
v_call: TRBV4-2
j_call: TRBJ2-3
d_call: TRBD2

cdr3_aa: CSVAGQVVGTQYF
cdr3_nt: TGCAGCGTGGCGGGACAGGTGGTAGGGACCCAGTACTTC
clone_size: -
v_call: TRBV29-1
j_call: TRBJ2-5
d_call: TRBD1

cdr3_aa: CAWSRDFGGRHHQPQHF
cdr3_nt: TGTGCCTGGTCACGGGACTTCGGAGGGAGGCACCATCAGCCCCAGCATTTT
clone_size: few
v_call: TRBV30
j_call: TRBJ1-5
d_call: -

cdr3_aa: CSAASGQSPYEQYF
cdr3_nt: TGCAGCGCTGCGTCCGGACAGAGTCCATACGAGCAGTACTTC
clone_size: few
v_call: TRBV20-1
j_call: TRBJ2-7
d_call: -

cdr3_aa: CSANTGTTSTDTQYF
cdr3_nt: TGCAGTGCTAATACCGGGACAACCAGCACAGATACGCAGTATTTT
clone_size: -
v_call: TRBV20-1
j_call: TRBJ2-3
d_call: -

cdr3_aa: CASSLNRGRTNEKLFF
cdr3_nt: TGTGCCAGCAGTTTAAACAGGGGGCGGACTAATGAAAAACTGTTTTTT
clone_size: many
v_call: TRBV28
j_call: TRBJ1-4
d_call: TRBD1

cdr3_aa: CASSSPQGRSYEQYF
cdr3_nt: TGCGCCAGCAGCTCGCCCCAGGGCAGGAGCTACGAGCAGTACTTC
clone_size: -
v_call: TRBV5-1
j_call: TRBJ2-7
d_call: -

cdr3_aa: CASSQDQGWDIQYF
cdr3_nt: TGCGCCAGCAGCCAAGATCAAGGGTGGGACATTCAGTACTTC
clone_size: -
v_call: TRBV4-1
j_call: TRBJ2-4
d_call: -

cdr3_aa: CASGGPGEGETQYF
cdr3_nt: TGTGCCAGCGGGGGGCCAGGGGAGGGAGAGACCCAGTACTTC
clone_size: -
v_call: TRBV28
j_call: TRBJ2-5
d_call: -

cdr3_aa: CSARVDEQYF
cdr3_nt: TGCAGTGCTAGAGTGGACGAGCAGTACTTC
clone_size: -
v_call: TRBV20-1
j_call: TRBJ2-7
d_call: -

cdr3_aa: CASSSPRGPYYGYTF
cdr3_nt: TGTGCCAGCAGCTCTCCGAGGGGGCCTTATTATGGCTACACCTTC
clone_size: few
v_call: TRBV27
j_call: TRBJ1-2
d_call: TRBD1

cdr3_aa: CASSLSPRADQPQHF
cdr3_nt: TGCGCCAGCAGCTTGAGTCCTAGGGCCGATCAGCCCCAGCATTTT
clone_size: few
v_call: TRBV5-1
j_call: TRBJ1-5
d_call: -

cdr3_aa: CASRQVLQETQYF
cdr3_nt: TGTGCCAGCAGACAAGTGCTACAAGAGACCCAGTACTTC
clone_size: few
v_call: TRBV6-2/TRBV6-3
j_call: TRBJ2-5
d_call: -

cdr3_aa: CASSLLGASGSPYYNEQFF
cdr3_nt: TGTGCCAGCAGCTTATTGGGGGCTAGCGGGAGCCCCTACTACAATGAGCAGTTCTTC
clone_size: few
v_call: TRBV7-6
j_call: TRBJ2-1
d_call: TRBD2

cdr3_aa: CASSFLPILGSEEQFF
cdr3_nt: TGTGCCAGCAGTTTTCTTCCAATACTGGGGTCAGAAGAGCAGTTCTTC
clone_size: -
v_call: TRBV12-3/TRBV12-4
j_call: TRBJ2-1
d_call: -

cdr3_aa: CASSPIIHNEQFF
cdr3_nt: TGTGCCAGCAGCCCCATAATCCACAATGAGCAGTTCTTC
clone_size: few
v_call: TRBV6-2/TRBV6-3
j_call: TRBJ2-1
d_call: -

cdr3_aa: CASSEGVGDTQYF
cdr3_nt: TGTGCCAGCAGTGAGGGGGTGGGAGATACGCAGTATTTT
clone_size: -
v_call: TRBV6-6
j_call: TRBJ2-3
d_call: -

cdr3_aa: CASSRPKQGWGPDTQYF
cdr3_nt: TGTGCCAGCAGCCGGCCCAAACAGGGGTGGGGGCCAGATACGCAGTATTTT
clone_size: -
v_call: TRBV6-1
j_call: TRBJ2-3
d_call: TRBD1

cdr3_aa: CASRGGVANEKLFF
cdr3_nt: TGTGCCAGCAGAGGGGGTGTCGCTAATGAAAAACTGTTTTTT
clone_size: -
v_call: TRBV6-1
j_call: TRBJ1-4
d_call: -

cdr3_aa: CASRRAGTGSYEQYF
cdr3_nt: TGTGCCAGCAGACGGGCCGGGACAGGGTCCTACGAGCAGTACTTC
clone_size: many
v_call: TRBV7-2
j_call: TRBJ2-7
d_call: TRBD1

cdr3_aa: CASRGGGTEAFF
cdr3_nt: TGTGCCAGTCGCGGGGGGGGTACTGAAGCTTTCTTT
clone_size: few
v_call: TRBV19
j_call: TRBJ1-1
d_call: -

cdr3_aa: CASSVGFVGNEQFF
cdr3_nt: TGTGCCAGCAGCGTAGGGTTTGTTGGGAATGAGCAGTTCTTC
clone_size: few
v_call: TRBV9
j_call: TRBJ2-1
d_call: -